This T cell receptor (beta chain) was sequenced for a study of CD4 T cells in relation to SARS-CoV-2 and coronaviruses. Sequenced by immunoSEQ multiplex PCR; TCRdb stores in-frame clones only, minus some. The repertoire holds approximately 70,000 clones, with approximately 95% as singletons. CD4+ T cells from unexposed donors were obtained before the COVID-19 pandemic (2011-2018). CD4 enrichment then naive enrichment separated naive from memory CD4+ cells. As regards this clone: Its specificity is unknown.

Broader study findings: In roughly 65% of donors, memory CD4+ clonotypes crossrecognized SARS-CoV-2 and at least one common cold coronavirus spike. Culture-expanded clones reflect memory recall rather than primary priming during culture. Monoreactive clones expanded significantly more to SARS-CoV-2 than crossreactive clones did.

Sample: naive CD4+ T cells from PBMCs. The subset is: naive CD4+ T cells isolated by negative enrichment. The TCR was taken from a human donor in good health.

CDR3 nucleotide sequence: TGTGCCAGCAGCCAAGATTCAGGGTCACCCCTCCACTTT. Residues: CASSQDSGSPLHF. The rearrangement links TRBV3-1 (or the pseudogene TRBV3-2) to TRBJ1-6, with D possibly TRBD1 on 5 matching bases. CDR3 size: 13 residues. V lost 0 bases, J lost 10 bases, and 7 bases lay in between. CDR1 and CDR2 (germline): LGHDT, YNNKEL (reference sequence).